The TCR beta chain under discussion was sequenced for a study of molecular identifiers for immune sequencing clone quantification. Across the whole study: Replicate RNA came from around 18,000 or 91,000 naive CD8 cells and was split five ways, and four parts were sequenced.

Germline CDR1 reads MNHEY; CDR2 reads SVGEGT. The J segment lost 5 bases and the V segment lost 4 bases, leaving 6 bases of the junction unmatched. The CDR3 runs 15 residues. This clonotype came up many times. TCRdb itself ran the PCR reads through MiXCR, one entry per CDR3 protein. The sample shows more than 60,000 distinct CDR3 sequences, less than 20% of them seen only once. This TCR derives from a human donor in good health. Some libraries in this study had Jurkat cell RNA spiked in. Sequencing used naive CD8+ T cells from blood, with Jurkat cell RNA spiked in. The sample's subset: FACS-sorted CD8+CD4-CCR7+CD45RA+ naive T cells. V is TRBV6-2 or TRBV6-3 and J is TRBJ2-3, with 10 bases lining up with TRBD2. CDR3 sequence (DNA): TGTGCCAGCAGTTGGAGCGGGAGGGCAAAAGATACGCAGTATTTT. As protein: CASSWSGRAKDTQYF.